These 5 T cell receptor beta chains were all obtained from the same sample, sequenced in a study of cytotoxic CD8 clonotypes in ibrutinib-treated CLL. The assay was immunoSEQ multiplex PCR, and TCRdb's table has in-frame clones only and misses some. The table records over 200,000 clones, approximately 79% of them present only once. The material sequenced was PBMCs, taken after 12 months of ibrutinib treatment. The receptors were gathered from a human donor with chronic lymphocytic leukemia.

V usage is TRBV6-1 and J usage is TRBJ1-2; D uncertain. The V and J ends lost 10 bases and 3 bases respectively, with 12 bases between them. The germline V gene encodes CDR1 MNHNS and CDR2 SASEGT. CDR3 length equals 12 residues. In DNA form, the CDR3 reads TGTGCCATCCGGGAGGTAGACTATGGCTACACCTTC. Protein: CAIREVDYGYTF.

V and J are TRBV7-9 and TRBJ1-2; D call uncertain. Trimming took 2 bases from V and 8 from J, leaving 21 bases between them. CDR3 length equals 16 residues. Per the germline V gene, CDR1 is SEHNR and CDR2 is FQNEAQ (reference sequence). In DNA, the CDR3 is TGTGCCAGCAGCTTACGCCAGACGATACCGCCCGGAGGCTACACCTTC. It yields the protein CASSLRQTIPPGGYTF. Looking up the rest from reference TRBV7-9 and TRBJ1-2 gives the full variable domain: DTGVSQNPRHKITKRGQNVTFRCDPISEHNRLYWYRQTLGQGPEFLTYFQNEAQLEKSRLLSDRFSAERPKGSFSTLEIQRTEQGDSAMYLCASSLRQTIPPGGYTFGSGTRLTVV.

The chain joins TRBV29-1 to TRBJ2-5; 10 bases fit TRBD2. J gave up 5 bases and V 7 bases, and 7 bases lay outside the gene matches. The V gene's germline CDR1 is SQVTM and CDR2 ANQGSEA. The CDR3 contains 13 residues. The CDR3 nucleotides are TGCAGCGGGGACCCGGGACTAGCGGAGACCCAGTACTTC. Translating it yields CSGDPGLAETQYF.

The rearrangement joins TRBV6-1 to TRBJ2-2, with TRBD2 identical over 8 bases. Germline V lookup: CDR1 MNHNS, CDR2 SASEGT. Unmatched junction bases numbered 7, after V lost 11 bases and J lost 2 bases. The CDR3 has 14 residues. The CDR3 DNA sequence: TGTGCCGGGGGTCTAGCGGGCAACACCGGGGAGCTGTTTTTT. It translates to CAGGLAGNTGELFF.

This chain joins TRBV11-3 and TRBJ2-7; D may be TRBD1 (6 bases). Germline V gives CDR1 SGHNT, CDR2 YENEEA. Trimming cost V 1 base and J 3 bases, with 16 bases left between them. This CDR3 is built from 16 residues. The CDR3 DNA reads TGTGCCAGCAGCTTAGTTGCAAGGGACATTGTCTACGAGCAGTACTTC. The encoded protein is CASSLVARDIVYEQYF.